This T cell receptor (beta chain) stems from a study of regulatory T cells in long-lasting Graves disease (dated by TCRdb to about 2021). Regarding the research as a whole: Patients with newly diagnosed Graves' disease had been on antithyroid drugs for under 3 months. Patients with persistent Graves' disease were compared with patients with newly diagnosed Graves' disease using TCR sequencing and RNA sequencing of peripheral blood. The study was conducted in China and was registered as a clinical trial. A total of roughly 35 samples underwent TCR sequencing: around 13 from persistent and around 20 from newly diagnosed Graves' disease patients.

Remarks on this clonotype: Its antigen remains undetermined. Base qualities were left out, and no much larger clone turns up one base away.

CDR1 and CDR2 are read off the germline V gene as MNHGY and SVAAGI. The CDR3 spans 17 residues, from the cysteine through the phenylalanine. This entry keeps only the CDR3 DNA: 51 bases, framed from base 1. V has 3 bases trimmed and J has 0 bases trimmed; junction bases matching no gene number 8. The full study reports these points: More public clonotypes were shared among persistent patients (fewer than 3,000) than among newly diagnosed patients (roughly 1,000). The small sample size was acknowledged by the authors as a limitation that may reduce accuracy. Preferential use of TRBV28, TRBJ1-2 and TRBJ2-5 was observed in persistent disease, whereas TRBV20-1 and TRBJ2-1 were favored in newly diagnosed disease. The study examined only peripheral blood because the primary lesion, thyroid tissue, could not be accessed. Sequencing and analysis were restricted to the TCR beta chain. Persistent Graves' disease patients showed lower TCR Shannon entropy and fewer highly expanded clones than newly diagnosed patients, suggesting clonal expansion.

Library preparation was by multiplex PCR. Instrument used: Illumina HiSeq 4000. CDR3 regions were amplified by Arm-PCR with iRepertoire HTBI primers to construct TCR beta libraries. PCR products were gel purified before sequencing. Processing in the source paper ran as follows. Gene usage analysis of CDR3 amino acid clonotypes relied on the 55 to 80 TRBV and around 14 TRBJ segments identified across samples. COPE and FqMerger were used to merge filtered high-quality paired reads into contigs. Contigs were aligned with BLAST to IMGT TRBV, TRBD and TRBJ reference genes, and CDR3 was defined per IMGT. Clonotypes above 0.1% frequency were classified as highly expanded clones. Shannon entropy was used to measure repertoire diversity, and the Gini coefficient was used to measure V-J evenness. Public clonotypes were defined as clonotypes shared by more than one individual. TCRdb redid the processing of the public reads, applying fastp at Q25 and MiXCR, and retained in-frame beta chains. All rows with the same CDR3 protein become a single entry with the most common DNA and genes. The V and J calls come from TCRdb's annotation, not from the publication. Here the sample has some 500,000 distinct CDR3 sequences; roughly 14% occur a single time. Roughly a tenth of the sample goes to the ten largest clones.

The sample's time point label is to be understood as: newly diagnosed GD, antithyroid drugs for less than 3 months. For both TCR sequencing and RNA sequencing, RNA was extracted from PBMCs in TRIzol. The diagnosis of Graves' disease was made according to American Thyroid Association guidelines. Recruitment of patients was carried out at an endocrinology department in Xi'an, China. Each patient gave 7.5 to 10 milliliters of peripheral blood, collected in an EDTA anticoagulant tube. PBMCs were isolated by Ficoll Paque Plus density gradient separation without further T cell sorting. An Agilent 2100 Bioanalyzer and agarose gel were used to check RNA quality, while a NanoDrop 2000 measured RNA concentration. These data also featured in a second study, about T cells in Graves' hyperthyroidism and ophthalmopathy. The second publication reports: Stable Graves' hyperthyroidism was defined as the absence of progression to ophthalmopathy over 18 months of follow-up. Hyperthyroidism patients were aged 18 to 65 years and newly diagnosed, with disease duration of less than 2 months. Patients with uncontrolled infections, other autoimmune diseases, pregnancy or lactation were excluded. Clinical symptoms, serum thyroxine and TRAb, thyroid ultrasound, and orbital computed tomography formed the basis for the diagnoses. For the first round of RT-PCR on the TCR CDR3, the HTBI primer set was used together with the Qiagen OneStep RT-PCR kit. Most expanded thyroid clonotypes (frequency above 0.001) were also found in blood, which suggests that blood repertoires may mirror thyroid immune responses. A 13 V-J signature model separated ophthalmopathy from stable hyperthyroidism, with 87.88% sensitivity and 81.08% specificity in cross-validation and 80%/75% in testing. In validation, the model predicted progression to ophthalmopathy a median of about 6.8 months before onset, with approximately 71% sensitivity and roughly 77% specificity. TCR V-J signatures able to tell the groups apart were searched for in a discovery cohort of some 97 patients, of whom 40 to 45 had Graves' ophthalmopathy and roughly 58 had stable Graves' hyperthyroidism. Prospective prediction of ophthalmopathy was tested in an independent validation cohort consisting of roughly 19 hyperthyroidism patients and approximately 16 patients who later progressed to ophthalmopathy. The approximately 100 discovery patients were divided at random into training and test sets in a 7:3 ratio. In addition, the study compared T-cell repertoires in thyroid tissue and in blood from roughly 6 Graves' hyperthyroidism patients. Following sampling, methimazole starting at 30 mg daily was given to hyperthyroidism patients, and high-dose intravenous methylprednisolone was given to ophthalmopathy patients. Libraries were constructed in a second round of multiplex PCR, after which size selection and purification were carried out. Sequencing of the libraries was done on an Illumina HiSeq2000 using paired-end 100 bp reads. SOAPnuke was used to process the raw data, removing reads that contained adapters or uncalled bases, had a mean Phred below 15, or lacked an exact match to the constant primer or identifier. High-quality paired reads were merged using COPE v1.2.5, and each unique nucleotide sequence was defined as a clonotype. MiTCR v1.1 was used to align the clonotypes against IMGT TRBV, TRBD and TRBJ reference segments. Only V-J combinations with frequency above 0.0001, covering 99% to 99.2% of repertoires, were analysed. The TCS score was defined as the ratio of F50 (clonal expansion) to E x V (chaos), calculated using BLOSUM62-based TCRdist between CDR3 peptides within each V-J. Welch's t-statistics and random forest reduced fewer than 600 V-J features to 13, which were used in a naive Bayes classifier (R e1071). No statistical method was used to fix the sample size in advance, and group allocation was not hidden from the investigators. TCR Vbeta CDR3 sequencing of roughly 140 peripheral blood samples (more than 40 ophthalmopathy, some 75 hyperthyroidism and some 17 progressor patients) is reported in the paper.

In this chain, TRBV6-9 is recombined with TRBJ2-1; 7 nucleotides in the junction match TRBD2. This receptor was obtained from a man aged 25 to 45 with Graves disease. Donor details come from another sample of the same person, matched by shared clones. Sequenced material: peripheral blood mononuclear cells (PBMCs), taken at new diagnosis, from a patient treated with antithyroid drugs. CDR3 loop: CASSYLGAGSSYNEQFF. The nucleotides read TGTGCCAGCAGTTACTTAGGAGCGGGGAGCTCCTACAATGAGCAGTTCTTC.